These 2 T cell receptor beta chains were sequenced from one sample in a study of T cells in Graves' hyperthyroidism and ophthalmopathy. TCR beta CDR3 regions were amplified from RNA transcripts. The HTBI primer set drove a first-round RT-PCR of the TCR CDR3. In TCRdb, the multiplex PCR reads were re-called with MiXCR into one record per CDR3 protein. The data contain about 620,000 distinct CDR3 sequences, around 15% of them seen just once; the ten biggest clones take up around 3.9%. Input material: blood. The receptor source for this set is a woman aged 25 to 39 with Graves' hyperthyroidism.

The chain uses TRBV3-1 and TRBJ2-2; D is perhaps TRBD2 (5 bases). The CDR3 loop spans 15 amino acids. Trimming stripped 1 base from V and 2 bases from J, with 8 bases between. In germline, CDR1 is LGHDT, CDR2 YNNKEL (reference sequence). The chain's CDR3 is CASSQGEYNTGELFF. Written as DNA, the CDR3 is TGTGCCAGCAGCCAAGGGGAGTATAACACCGGGGAGCTGTTTTTT.

This clonotype was found many times. J is TRBJ2-3 and V is TRBV7-8, with a possible D match to TRBD2 (6 bases). The V gene's germline CDR1 is SGHVS and CDR2 FQNEAQ. The CDR3 loop spans 14 amino acids. V lost 5 bases to trimming and J lost 6 bases, with 15 bases between them. This CDR3 is CASSIGTRGDTQYF. The CDR3 nucleotides read TGTGCCAGCAGCATCGGGACCCGGGGGGATACGCAGTATTTT.